The 29 T cell receptor beta chains in this list originate from one sample, sequenced in a study of blood T cells in healthy people across ages. The use of a sample-barcoded 5' primer and a J-beta primer mix characterized a second PCR of about 7 to 12 cycles. Each CDR3 protein is one row after TCRdb ran MiXCR on the 5' RACE reads. The table shows under 800,000 distinct CDR3 sequences, with roughly 21% occurring only once. Sequencing was done on a sample of blood. Receptors originate from a man aged 70 or older in good health.

This clonotype was recorded many times. This chain uses TRBV11-2 with TRBJ2-7; 10 bases fit TRBD1. The CDR3 has 15 amino acids. CDR1 is SGHAT and CDR2 is FQNNGV in the germline V gene. Trimming at V came to 5 bases and at J to 3 bases, leaving 7 bases not matched to a gene. The CDR3 region is CASSLSDRGIYEQYF. CDR3 DNA: TGTGCCAGCAGCCTCTCGGACAGGGGGATCTACGAGCAGTACTTC.

This clonotype was counted ten times or more. The chain combines TRBV12-3 or TRBV12-4 with TRBJ2-7; 12 bases are shared with TRBD2. J was trimmed by 3 bases and V by 6 bases; bases with no gene match: 6. The CDR3 runs 15 residues. CDR3 sequence (DNA): TGTGCCAGCAGCCTGGGACTAGCGGGCAACTACGAGCAGTACTTC. The encoded protein is CASSLGLAGNYEQYF.

The rearrangement joins TRBV20-1 to TRBJ2-5; a weak D match, TRBD1 (6 bases). The V end lost 6 bases, the J end lost 2 bases, and 13 bases lay between the germline ends. CDR3 length: 13 residues. Germline V gene sequence: CDR1 DFQATT, CDR2 SNEGSKA (reference sequence). The CDR3 loop is CSAAAGAQETQYF. CDR3 in DNA: TGCAGTGCGGCGGCAGGGGCGCAAGAGACCCAGTACTTC.

The chain has TRBV3-1 and TRBJ2-7; possibly TRBD2 for D (6 bases). Trimming took off 3 bases at V and 5 bases at J, with 11 bases between the two ends. This CDR3 comprises 13 residues. The germline V gene encodes CDR1 LGHDT and CDR2 YNNKEL (reference sequence). The CDR3 coding sequence is TGTGCCAGCAGCCATCTACTAGCCCACGAGCAGTACTTC. Its protein product is CASSHLLAHEQYF.

The rearrangement links TRBV18 to TRBJ1-1, with a possible D match to TRBD1 (5 bases). CDR3 length equals 15 residues. The germline V gene encodes CDR1 KGHSH and CDR2 LQKENI. Trimming stripped 3 bases from V and 1 base from J, with 12 bases between. The CDR3 DNA reads TGTGCCAGCTCACCTGGACGGGGGGAGAACACTGAAGCTTTCTTT. Residues: CASSPGRGENTEAFF.

The chain has TRBV6-5 and TRBJ2-5; no clear D. CDR3 length equals 13 residues. CDR1 MNHEY and CDR2 SVGAGI come from the germline V gene. V shed 6 bases and J shed 0 bases, with 8 bases lying between them. CDR3 sequence: CASRAGYQETQYF. CDR3 coding DNA: TGTGCCAGCAGGGCCGGGTACCAAGAGACCCAGTACTTC.

The chain joins TRBV28 to TRBJ2-5; no reliable D call. Looked up from germline, CDR1 is MDHEN and CDR2 is SYDVKM. V was clipped by 1 base and J by 2 bases, with 14 bases between them. This CDR3 comprises 16 residues. For the CDR3, the DNA is TGTGCCAGCAGTTTATCAACTCGGGTCGGACAAGAGACCCAGTACTTC. Its protein is CASSLSTRVGQETQYF.

There are many counts of this clonotype. The chain uses TRBV29-1 and TRBJ1-1; D is unresolved. This CDR3 has 11 amino acids. The V gene's germline CDR1 is SQVTM and CDR2 ANQGSEA. Trimming took off 7 bases at V and 8 bases at J, with 14 bases between the two ends. The CDR3 is CSARGGGEAFF. CDR3 DNA sequence: TGCAGCGCCCGAGGTGGAGGAGAAGCTTTCTTT. Looking up the rest from reference TRBV29-1 and TRBJ1-1 gives the full variable domain: SAVISQKPSRDICQRGTSLTIQCQVDSQVTMMFWYRQQPGQSLTLIATANQGSEATYESGFVIDKFPISRPNLTFSTLTVSNMSPEDSSIYLCSARGGGEAFFGQGTRLTVV.

In its sample, this clonotype was seen a few times. The gene calls are TRBV3-1 and TRBJ2-2; no firm D call. The V and J ends lost 8 bases and 7 bases respectively, with 8 bases between them. The germline V gene has CDR1 LGHDT and CDR2 YNNKEL (reference sequence). This CDR3 comprises 11 residues. DNA of the CDR3: TGTGCCAGCCGATCAATCGGGGAGCTGTTTTTT. It translates to CASRSIGELFF.

This clonotype was seen only once. The DNA of the CDR3 is TGTGCCAGCAGCTTCCCACTTAGCGGGGGGAAGGCCGGGGAGCTGTTTTTT. Its protein is CASSFPLSGGKAGELFF. The V gene is TRBV9, the J gene TRBJ2-2; 10 nucleotides match TRBD2. The V segment lost 4 bases and the J segment 6 bases; nucleotides outside the gene matches: 12. Germline V gene lookup returns CDR1 SGDLS and CDR2 YYNGEE. The length of the CDR3 is 17 residues.

This clonotype was detected a few times. CDR3 coding DNA: TGCGCCAGCAGCCAAGATGTGCTAGCGGGAGGGGCTGAGCAGTTCTTC. It is translated as CASSQDVLAGGAEQFF. V and J are TRBV4-1 and TRBJ2-1; 12 nucleotides agree with TRBD2. Trimming removed 0 bases from V and 9 bases from J; junction bases left unmatched: 6. The length of the CDR3 is 16 residues. Per the germline V gene, CDR1 is MGHRA and CDR2 is YSYEKL.

This clonotype was counted between two and nine times. The CDR3 DNA sequence: TGTGCCAGCAGCCTGACTAGCGGGAGTCATACGCAGTATTTT. Translation: CASSLTSGSHTQYF. The chain employs TRBV28 and TRBJ2-3; 12 nucleotides match TRBD2. The germline CDR1 and CDR2 sequences are MDHEN and SYDVKM. V lost 6 bases to trimming and J lost 7 bases; unmatched junction nucleotides: 5. This CDR3 has 14 residues.

Ten or more counts support this clonotype. This chain uses TRBV10-3 with TRBJ2-5; tentative D call: TRBD1 (7 bases). The CDR3 totals 16 residues. The V end lost 6 bases, the J end lost 2 bases, and 19 bases lay between the germline ends. Per germline, CDR1 ENHRY and CDR2 SYGVKD. This CDR3 is CAISGRQGRAQETQYF. The CDR3 DNA reads as TGTGCCATCAGCGGGAGACAGGGTAGGGCACAAGAGACCCAGTACTTC.

This clonotype was observed a few times. The V and J genes are TRBV7-9 and TRBJ2-2; 7 nucleotides agree with TRBD2. This CDR3 has 15 residues. Germline CDR1 and CDR2: SEHNR and FQNEAQ (reference sequence). J gave up 3 bases and V 5 bases, and 6 bases lay outside the gene matches. CDR3 DNA sequence: TGTGCCAGCAGCCAACTAGCGATCGACACCGGGGAGCTGTTTTTT. This translates into CASSQLAIDTGELFF.

The CDR3 DNA reads as TGCAGTGCCGCGGGGGGCCCAGAGACCCAGTACTTC. It is translated as CSAAGGPETQYF. This chain connects TRBV20-1 to TRBJ2-5; TRBD2 matches 8 bases. This CDR3 comprises 12 residues. Germline V gene lookup returns CDR1 DFQATT and CDR2 SNEGSKA (reference sequence). The trim removed 6 bases at V and 4 bases at J, leaving 4 bases unmatched.

The table lists this clonotype with a few counts. The chain is built from TRBV10-3 and TRBJ1-1, with D unresolved. The V end lost 3 bases, the J end lost 2 bases, and 7 bases lay between the germline ends. The CDR3 is made up of 13 amino acids. The V gene's germline CDR1 is ENHRY and CDR2 SYGVKD. CDR3 bases: TGTGCCATCAGTGAAACGGCCAACACTGAAGCTTTCTTT. Translating it yields CAISETANTEAFF.

The genes are TRBV11-2 and TRBJ2-2; 8 bases fit TRBD2. Germline-derived CDR1 and CDR2 are SGHAT and FQNNGV. This CDR3 has 17 amino acids. With 5 bases clipped from V and 0 bases from J, the junction kept 8 bases outside the gene matches. Here the CDR3 DNA reads TGTGCCAGCAGCGACACAAGGACTAGCTCGAACACCGGGGAGCTGTTTTTT. The encoded protein is CASSDTRTSSNTGELFF.

This clonotype came up many times. This sequence joins TRBV20-1 and TRBJ2-5; 9 bases line up with TRBD1. V shed 6 bases and J 6 bases; nucleotides not matched to a gene: 11. The CDR3 totals 14 residues. The germline V gene has CDR1 DFQATT and CDR2 SNEGSKA (reference sequence). As DNA, the CDR3 is TGCAGTGCCGGAACTGGACAGGGGATGCAGACCCAGTACTTC. It specifies CSAGTGQGMQTQYF.

The gene calls are TRBV9 and TRBJ1-4, with 7 bases aligning to TRBD1. The CDR3 is made up of 15 amino acids. Trimming took 4 bases from V and 5 from J; bases not matched to a gene: 8. CDR1 is SGDLS, CDR2 YYNGEE, per germline. Here the CDR3 DNA reads TGTGCCAGCAGCACCCGCGACAGGGTAAATGAAAAACTGTTTTTT. Protein: CASSTRDRVNEKLFF.

This chain links TRBV20-1 with TRBJ2-3, with TRBD2 matching over 14 bases. The CDR3 runs to 15 residues. Germline CDR1 reads DFQATT; CDR2 reads SNEGSKA (reference sequence). With V trimmed by 3 bases and J by 3 bases, 2 bases remained unmatched. The chain's CDR3 is CSASGTSGRTDTQYF. CDR3 bases: TGCAGTGCTAGTGGGACTAGCGGGAGAACAGATACGCAGTATTTT.

The V call is TRBV14, the J call TRBJ2-2; possible D gene TRBD1, 5 bases. The CDR3 has 15 amino acids. Trimming removed 3 bases at V and 2 bases at J, with 10 bases between. Germline V gene sequence: CDR1 SGHDN, CDR2 FVKESK. CDR3 sequence: CASSHLTVNTGELFF. CDR3 DNA sequence: TGTGCCAGCAGCCACCTGACAGTAAACACCGGGGAGCTGTTTTTT.

This clonotype was seen only a few times. V is TRBV7-9 and J is TRBJ2-5, with D possibly called TRBD1 or TRBD2 (6 bases each). Trimming left V 2 bases short and J 5 bases short, with 12 bases between. The CDR3 is made up of 14 amino acids. Per germline, CDR1 SEHNR and CDR2 FQNEAQ (reference sequence). The CDR3 region is CASSLTGTGETQYF. The CDR3 coding sequence is TGTGCCAGCAGCTTAACAGGGACTGGGGAGACCCAGTACTTC.

The rearrangement links TRBV9 to TRBJ1-6; 9 bases align to TRBD1. The CDR3 consists of 15 residues. Germline V gives CDR1 SGDLS, CDR2 YYNGEE. The V and J ends lost 5 bases and 4 bases, in that order; junction bases with no gene match: 4. CDR3 in DNA: TGTGCCAGCAGGCAAGGACAGGGGTATAATTCACCCCTCCACTTT. It codes for CASRQGQGYNSPLHF.

The V call is TRBV9, the J call TRBJ2-7; 9 bases map to TRBD1. Germline CDR1 SGDLS, CDR2 YYNGEE. J gave up 3 bases and V 7 bases, and 8 bases lay outside the gene matches. This CDR3 has 14 residues. CDR3 nucleotide sequence: TGTGCCAGCGGGCGCACAGGGGGCGGCTACGAGCAGTACTTC. Protein: CASGRTGGGYEQYF.

About this clonotype: A read error may produce the germline difference seen at one junction end. The chain couples TRBV12-3 or TRBV12-4 to TRBJ2-1; possible D gene TRBD2, 6 bases. The CDR3 consists of 14 residues. CDR3 loop: CASSFASVYSEQFF. Written as DNA, the CDR3 is TGTGCCAGCAGTTTCGCTAGCGTATACAGTGAGCAGTTCTTC.

The chain combines TRBV2 with TRBJ2-1; 7 nucleotides line up with TRBD1. The J segment lost 6 bases and the V segment lost 4 bases, leaving 6 bases of the junction unmatched. The CDR3 runs 14 residues. Germline CDR1 is SNHLY and CDR2 is FYNNEI. The CDR3 coding sequence is TGTGCCAGCAGTGGACAGGGTCTATCCAATGAGCAGTTCTTC. This translates into CASSGQGLSNEQFF. The entire variable domain, with the rest obtained from reference TRBV2 and TRBJ2-1, is as follows: EPEVTQTPSHQVTQMGQEVILRCVPISNHLYFYWYRQILGQKVEFLVSFYNNEISEKSEIFDDQFSVERPDGSNFTLKIRSTKLEDSAMYFCASSGQGLSNEQFFGPGTRLTVL.

This clonotype appeared a few times. V usage is TRBV6-2 or TRBV6-3 and J usage is TRBJ2-1; 8 bases align to TRBD2. Germline V gene data show CDR1 as MNHEY and CDR2 as SVGEGT. CDR3 size: 18 residues. J gave up 3 bases and V 0 bases, and 10 bases lay outside the gene matches. This CDR3 reads CASSYSLGSGVSYNEQFF. DNA of the CDR3: TGTGCCAGCAGTTACTCCCTGGGTAGCGGGGTAAGCTACAATGAGCAGTTCTTC.

This clonotype was seen a few times. The gene calls are TRBV20-1 and TRBJ2-5, with 9 positions matching TRBD2. The DNA matches TRBJ2-1 better at its end, which makes the J call doubtful. The CDR3 is made up of 14 amino acids. Germline values: CDR1 DFQATT, CDR2 SNEGSKA (reference sequence). CDR3 DNA: TGCAGTGCTCCCTTAGCGGGAGTTTCCTATGAGCAGTTCTTC. Amino acids: CSAPLAGVSYEQFF.

This clonotype was found a few times. The chain joins TRBV5-1 to TRBJ2-1, with 9 positions matching TRBD1. With V trimmed by 4 bases and J by 5 bases, 10 bases remained unmatched. The germline gives CDR1 SGHRS, CDR2 YFSETQ. The CDR3 sequence is 16 residues long. The CDR3 spells CASSLHRQGGDNEQFF. The CDR3 DNA is TGCGCCAGCAGCCTGCACCGACAGGGGGGTGACAATGAGCAGTTCTTC.